This is a list of T cell receptor beta chains from one sample in a study of tumor-infiltrating lymphocytes in primary liver carcinoma. TCRdb redid the calling of the multiplex PCR reads with MiXCR, one entry per CDR3 protein. The sample consists of about 320,000 distinct CDR3 sequences, around three fifths of them appearing once. The sample was peripheral blood. The receptors stem from a man aged 40-49 years with primary liver carcinoma and hepatitis B virus infection. CDR3s include the opening cysteine and the closing phenylalanine or tryptophan. A D gene is named only where the DNA matches it firmly. Some rows mark clone size as missing; the rest say once, few, many or name a class of expanded clone.

NA | TRBJ2-4 | TRBD2 | TRBV5-6 | TGTGCCAGCAGCCGTAGCGGGATAGCCAAAAACATTCAGTACTTC | CASSRSGIAKNIQYF
few | TRBJ2-7 | TRBD1 | TRBV6-8 | TGTGCCAGCAGTCTCCGGGACAGGGGACGTAAGGGAAACGAGCAGTACTTC | CASSLRDRGRKGNEQYF
NA | TRBJ2-4 | NA | TRBV28 | TGTGCCAGCAGTCCCCTGGGTGGGAGAGCTGAAAACATTCAGTACTTC | CASSPLGGRAENIQYF
NA | TRBJ2-3 | NA | TRBV11-2 | TGTGCCGGCAGCGTGAGCAGTGTCAGATGGATGTATTTT | CAGSVSSVRWMYF
many | TRBJ2-2 | NA | TRBV6-5 | TGTGCCAGCAGGAGGGACACCGGGGAGCTGTTTTTT | CASRRDTGELFF
NA | TRBJ2-7 | TRBD1 | TRBV6-5 | TGTGCCAGCAGTGCCGACAGGGGTATGTACGAGCAGTACTTC | CASSADRGMYEQYF
few | TRBJ2-3 | NA | TRBV6-1 | TGTGCCAGCAGTGAAGGTTTGGCTAACACAGATACGCAGTATTTT | CASSEGLANTDTQYF
NA | TRBJ2-7 | NA | TRBV5-4 | TGTACCAGCAGCTTGAGACTAAGTAAACACGAGCAGTACTTC | CTSSLRLSKHEQYF
NA | TRBJ2-2 | NA | TRBV28 | TGTGCCAGCAGTTTGCAGGGGTTGACCTGGGAGCTGTTTTTT | CASSLQGLTWELFF
NA | TRBJ1-5 | TRBD1 | TRBV19 | TGTGCCAGTAGGACGGGGACAGGGTACAATAGCAATCAGACCCAGCATTTT | CASRTGTGYNSNQTQHF
few | TRBJ2-7 | NA | TRBV6-2/TRBV6-3 | TGTGCCAGCAGTTCGATCATTAGATACGAGCAGTACTTC | CASSSIIRYEQYF
NA | TRBJ2-1 | TRBD2 | TRBV6-5 | TGTGCCAACAGATCTTGGGCGGGAGAGTCCAATGAGCAGTTCTTC | CANRSWAGESNEQFF
NA | TRBJ2-3 | NA | TRBV5-1 | TGCGCCAGCAGCTTGGCCTCGGGCAAAGATACGCAGTATTTT | CASSLASGKDTQYF
NA | TRBJ2-5 | TRBD1 | TRBV11-2 | TGTGTCAGGAGCGCAGGGACAGTACAAGAGACCCAGTACTTC | CVRSAGTVQETQYF
NA | TRBJ2-1 | NA | TRBV7-9 | TGTGCCAGCTGTGTAGACGGCAATGAGCAGTTCTTC | CASCVDGNEQFF
many | TRBJ1-2 | NA | TRBV6-6 | TGTGCCAGCAGCCCTCTGGGTGACTATGGCTACACCTTC | CASSPLGDYGYTF
NA | TRBJ2-1 | TRBD2 | TRBV14 | TGTGCCAGCAGCCAAGATCGTCGGTCAGCGGGAGGCAATGAGCAGTTCTTC | CASSQDRRSAGGNEQFF
many | TRBJ1-1 | TRBD1 | TRBV29-1 | TGCAGCGTTGAGGGACAGGCGAACACTGAAGCTTTCTTT | CSVEGQANTEAFF